The TCR beta chain described here comes from a study of CD8+CD57+ T cells in acquired aplastic anemia. This CDR3 has 13 residues. V lost 6 bases to trimming and J lost 7 bases; unmatched junction nucleotides: 3. Germline CDR1 and CDR2: SNHLY and FYNNEI. The TCR beta profiling, which covered VDJ combination and CDR3 sequence, was carried out using genomic DNA as the template. TCRdb ran MiXCR on the reads and lists one entry per CDR3 protein. This table has some 220,000 distinct CDR3 sequences, about 37% appearing once. This clonotype is medium-sized by share. Sequencing used sorted CD4+, CD8+, or CD8+CD57+ T cells (not recorded which) from PBMCs. This TCR derives from a human donor in good health, serving as a control. The gene calls are TRBV2 and TRBJ2-2, with 9 bases fitting TRBD1. The CDR3 loop is CASSGTGSGELFF. The CDR3 DNA reads as TGTGCCAGCAGCGGGACAGGGAGCGGGGAGCTGTTTTTT.